One sample yielded the 15 T cell receptor beta chains listed below, sequenced in a study of cytomegalovirus exposure and HLA in healthy donors. The PCR employed 60 Vbeta primers together with 13 Jbeta primers. Using immunoSEQ multiplex PCR, the repertoire was profiled, and TCRdb retains in-frame clones only, with some absent. The profile covers about 110,000 clones, with roughly 82% appearing a single time and 1.5% to 2% taken by the ten largest. Sequenced: PBMCs. Every receptor here comes from a man in his fifties in good health and CMV-seronegative.

The chain is built from TRBV28 and TRBJ2-3; 9 nucleotides agree with TRBD2. With V trimmed by 3 bases and J by 0 bases, 10 bases remained unmatched. The CDR3 totals 18 residues. The V gene's germline CDR1 is MDHEN and CDR2 SYDVKM. CDR3 bases: TGTGCCAGCAGTTTCCATATAACTAGCGGGTATAGCACAGATACGCAGTATTTT. The encoded protein is CASSFHITSGYSTDTQYF. Based on the CDR3 plus reference TRBV28 and TRBJ2-3, the full variable domain is DVKVTQSSRYLVKRTGEKVFLECVQDMDHENMFWYRQDPGLGLRLIYFSYDVKMKEKGDIPEGYSVSREKKERFSLILESASTNQTSMYLCASSFHITSGYSTDTQYFGPGTRLTVL.

The rearrangement uses TRBV6-5 and TRBJ1-5; D remains ambiguous. Trimming left V 8 bases short and J 7 bases short, with 12 bases between. Germline CDR1 MNHEY, CDR2 SVGAGI. The CDR3 is 12 residues long. CDR3 bases: TGTGCCAGCGGATTTGACGGGCAGCCCCAGCATTTT. Encoded protein: CASGFDGQPQHF.

The V gene is TRBV4-2, the J gene TRBJ2-5; D may be TRBD2 (5 bases). V lost 0 bases and J 5 bases, leaving 16 bases between the germline ends. The CDR3 is made up of 16 amino acids. Germline V gene sequence: CDR1 LGHNA, CDR2 YNFKEQ. CDR3: CASSQEMGDPPETQYF. CDR3 in DNA: TGTGCCAGCAGCCAAGAGATGGGAGACCCACCGGAGACCCAGTACTTC.

To note about this clone: The identical CDR3 is also encoded by other nucleotide sequences in the sample. The J gene is TRBJ2-7, the V gene TRBV5-1; 7 positions agree with TRBD2. This CDR3 spans 15 amino acids. The germline V gene has CDR1 SGHRS and CDR2 YFSETQ. With 2 bases clipped from V and 2 bases from J, the junction kept 7 bases outside the gene matches. CDR3 DNA: TGCGCCAGCAGCTTAGGAGCGGGGCAAACCTACGAGCAGTACTTC. This encodes CASSLGAGQTYEQYF. Variable domain in full (rest from reference TRBV5-1 and TRBJ2-7): KAGVTQTPRYLIKTRGQQVTLSCSPISGHRSVSWYQQTPGQGLQFLFEYFSETQRNKGNFPGRFSGRQFSNSRSEMNVSTLELGDSALYLCASSLGAGQTYEQYFGPGTRLTVT.

The gene calls are TRBV30 and TRBJ2-7; 7 positions agree with TRBD1. V lost 0 bases and J lost 0; bases outside the gene matches: 5. Germline V gene sequence: CDR1 GTSNPN, CDR2 SVGIG (reference sequence). This CDR3 comprises 15 residues. CDR3 region: CAWSVQWDSSYEQYF. CDR3 DNA: TGTGCCTGGAGTGTGCAGTGGGACAGCTCCTACGAGCAGTACTTC.

This clone was observed once. The genes are TRBV6-1 and TRBJ1-5; D is possibly TRBD1 (5 bases). Germline V gives CDR1 MNHNS, CDR2 SASEGT. There are 13 residues in the CDR3. V was shortened by 8 bases and J by 0 bases, with 8 bases between the two germline ends. The CDR3 nucleotides are TGTGCCAGCGGGGCGGTTAGCAATCAGCCCCAGCATTTT. Translating gives CASGAVSNQPQHF.

The chain has TRBV30 and TRBJ1-5; D uncertain. V was cut by 3 bases and J by 2 bases, with 8 bases left in between. The germline V gene has CDR1 GTSNPN and CDR2 SVGIG (reference sequence). The CDR3 runs to 13 residues. In nucleotides, the CDR3 is TGTGCCTGGAGGGCAGCGGGCAATCAGCCCCAGCATTTT. It translates to CAWRAAGNQPQHF.

The rearrangement uses TRBV5-1 and TRBJ2-7; 7 bases are a match to TRBD2. CDR1 SGHRS and CDR2 YFSETQ come from the germline V gene. CDR3 length: 15 amino acids. After removal of 3 bases from V and 8 bases from J, the junction contained 14 bases not matched to a gene. CDR3 region: CASSSSIEWGGKQYF. As DNA, the CDR3 is TGCGCCAGCAGCTCCAGCATTGAGTGGGGGGGAAAGCAGTACTTC.

To note about this clone: Sequence at one end of the junction differs from germline and may be a read error. The rearrangement links TRBV7-2 to TRBJ2-2; the D gene is possibly TRBD2 (7 bases). This CDR3 is built from 14 residues. Germline V gene sequence: CDR1 SGHTA, CDR2 FQGNSA. In DNA, the CDR3 is TGTGCCAGCACCTTACAGGGAGGGACCGGGGAGCTGTTTTTT. It yields the protein CASTLQGGTGELFF.

This sequence joins TRBV20-1 and TRBJ2-7; 10 bases fit TRBD1. V dropped 6 bases and J dropped 6; count of bases not matched to a gene: 2. This CDR3 is 11 amino acids long. Germline assignment: CDR1 DFQATT and CDR2 SNEGSKA (reference sequence). CDR3 bases: TGCAGTGCGGGACAGGGGACCGAGCAGTACGTC. This translates into CSAGQGTEQYV.

The chain recombines TRBV11-2 with TRBJ2-7; TRBD2 aligns across 9 bases. Germline V gene sequence: CDR1 SGHAT, CDR2 FQNNGV. This CDR3 contains 17 residues. V shed 1 base, J shed 0 bases, and the junction held 7 bases outside the gene matches. The CDR3 reads CASSLVYGSGGSYEQYF. For the CDR3, the DNA is TGTGCCAGCAGCTTAGTTTATGGTAGCGGGGGCTCCTACGAGCAGTACTTC.

The V gene is TRBV4-2, the J gene TRBJ2-1; 10 positions agree with TRBD2. After removal of 0 bases from V and 6 bases from J, the junction contained 8 bases not matched to a gene. The CDR3 extends over 17 amino acids. CDR1 is LGHNA and CDR2 is YNFKEQ in the germline V gene. The CDR3 nucleotides are TGTGCCAGCAGCCAAGAGAAAGGAGCGGGGGGGGCCAATGAGCAGTTCTTC. Its protein product is CASSQEKGAGGANEQFF.

The chain uses TRBV7-2 and TRBJ1-5, with 7 positions matching TRBD1. Germline V lookup: CDR1 SGHTA, CDR2 FQGNSA. With 3 bases clipped from V and 4 bases from J, the junction kept 6 bases outside the gene matches. CDR3 length: 15 amino acids. The DNA for the CDR3 is TGTGCCAGCAGCTTCTTGGACAGGCCTAATCAGCCCCAGCATTTT. This codes for CASSFLDRPNQPQHF.

This clone showed up just a few times. Other DNA sequences in this sample translate to the same CDR3. This rearrangement joins TRBV19 to TRBJ1-1; D is unclear. Per germline, CDR1 LNHDA and CDR2 SQIVND (reference sequence). The CDR3 has 12 amino acids. Trimming removed 5 bases from V and 3 bases from J, with 7 bases in between. CDR3 loop: CASSPRDTEAFF. The CDR3 nucleotides read TGTGCCAGTAGTCCCCGGGACACTGAAGCTTTCTTT.

The rearrangement links TRBV5-8 to TRBJ1-5; D is unclear. V shed 2 bases and J shed 0 bases, with 15 bases lying between them. The CDR3 is made up of 17 amino acids. In germline, CDR1 is SGHTS, CDR2 YDEGEE. CDR3: CASSFRGSPYSNQPQHF. The CDR3 nucleotides are TGTGCCAGCAGCTTTAGAGGATCTCCCTATAGCAATCAGCCCCAGCATTTT.